A selection of T cell receptor beta chains follows, all from one sample in a study of CD8 T cells in ankylosing spondylitis. In TCRdb, the 5' RACE reads were re-called with MiXCR into one record per CDR3 protein. The sample includes tens of thousands of distinct CDR3 sequences, under 30% of them seen just once. The specimen sequenced was blood, either unsorted or a sorted T cell fraction (not recorded which). Receptors originate from a male donor with ankylosing spondylitis or in good health (not recorded which). Both conserved end residues are part of each CDR3. Each record gives: J gene, V gene, clone size, CDR3 protein. Clone sizes are given selectively: once, few, many, or a class where the clone is expanded.

J: TRBJ1-5
V: TRBV20-1
size: .
CDR3: CSAITSGTQTPQHF

J: TRBJ1-2
V: TRBV7-9
size: few
CDR3: CASSRTGVGDYGYTF

J: TRBJ2-1
V: TRBV9
size: few
CDR3: CASSVASGDYNEQFF

J: TRBJ1-1
V: TRBV29-1
size: .
CDR3: CSVAMVLNTEAFF

J: TRBJ2-1
V: TRBV7-3
size: .
CDR3: CASSLLANYNEQFF

J: TRBJ2-2
V: TRBV18
size: few
CDR3: CASSTGTLNTGELFF

J: TRBJ1-1
V: TRBV6-1
size: .
CDR3: CASIPRGLNTEAFF

J: TRBJ2-1
V: TRBV29-1
size: .
CDR3: CSVDVLAGTNEQFF

J: TRBJ2-3
V: TRBV12-3/TRBV12-4
size: .
CDR3: CASSPSQGADTQYF

J: TRBJ2-3
V: TRBV5-5
size: .
CDR3: CASSPYRIDTQYF

J: TRBJ1-5
V: TRBV24-1
size: few
CDR3: CATSERTVGQPQHF

J: TRBJ2-1
V: TRBV20-1
size: .
CDR3: CSARSRQEGEQFF

J: TRBJ2-1
V: TRBV24-1
size: .
CDR3: CATSDGTGTAFYNEQFF

J: TRBJ2-3
V: TRBV5-1
size: few
CDR3: CASSLGIRLDTQYF

J: TRBJ1-2
V: TRBV24-1
size: .
CDR3: CATSDPDSFGYTF

J: TRBJ2-1
V: TRBV11-1
size: .
CDR3: CASSLRGRSSGTYNEQFF